This is a list of T cell receptor beta chains from one sample in a study of shared clonotypes between healthy human individuals. This table comes from immunoSEQ multiplex PCR, and its TCRdb copy is limited to in-frame clones, with some not included. The sample records millions of clones, just over 90% being singletons. The sequencing input was naive CD8+ T cells from PBMCs. The receptors come from a man aged 18-30 years in good health. Some clones in this sample may be carry-over from other donors' samples. Both conserved end residues are trimmed from each CDR3. The order of the fields is CDR3 length, V gene, CDR3 protein.

12 | TRBV9 | ASSVAGGWETQY
11 | TRBV29-1 | SVSGTSVYEQY
14 | TRBV9 | ASSVDPAMSTDTQY
12 | TRBV7-8 | ASSSAGLIYEQY
13 | TRBV19 | ASSTDRGSWNEQY
15 | TRBV7-6 | ASSLRGPGDLYNEQF
11 | TRBV11-2 | ASSSGDSYEQY
9 | TRBV20-1 | SAELAQGYT
15 | TRBV2 | ASSAFGGLTNTGELF
15 | TRBV27 | ASSLLAGGPSYNEQF
12 | TRBV11-3 | ASSFGLNTGELF
16 | TRBV5-1 | ASSLARSRAPTSDTQY
15 | TRBV10-3 | AISVSDRLSVDYGYT
13 | TRBV27 | ASSRSGTGFYEQY
15 | TRBV4-3 | ASSQDPGLVSLDEQF
13 | TRBV4-1 | ASSQEGGTNEKLF
12 | TRBV5-1 | ASFLGYGIYEQY
13 | TRBV19 | ASSTWSGYGYEQY
13 | TRBV5-6 | ASSGGAGNHYEQY
11 | TRBV7-9 | ASSLLNTGELF